This TCR beta chain was found in a study of blood T cells in healthy people across ages. Findings of the study overall: Long-lived donors carried more naive CD4+ cells and greater diversity than aged donors. Donor CMV status, an unknown factor, possibly confounded changes in expanded clonotypes. Roughly linear declines in TCR beta diversity per million T cells occurred with age.

Regarding this clonotype: Its antigen is as yet unknown.

Looked up from germline, CDR1 is DFQATT and CDR2 is SNEGSKA (reference sequence). The CDR3 has 14 amino acids. Trimming took off 5 bases at V and 3 bases at J, with 14 bases between the two ends. Through a sample-barcoded 5' primer and a J-beta primer mix, a second PCR was run for about 7 to 12 cycles. TCRdb re-analysed the 5' RACE reads in MiXCR, keeping a single row per CDR3 protein. In the table there are about 780,000 distinct CDR3 sequences, less than 60% of which are singletons. Sequencing was performed on blood. The J gene is TRBJ2-1, the V gene TRBV20-1; D unresolved. The TCR was taken from a man older than 75 in good health. The CDR3 DNA is TGCAGTGCTCCTCGGAGAATCCTCTACAATGAGCAGTTCTTC. Translating gives CSAPRRILYNEQFF.